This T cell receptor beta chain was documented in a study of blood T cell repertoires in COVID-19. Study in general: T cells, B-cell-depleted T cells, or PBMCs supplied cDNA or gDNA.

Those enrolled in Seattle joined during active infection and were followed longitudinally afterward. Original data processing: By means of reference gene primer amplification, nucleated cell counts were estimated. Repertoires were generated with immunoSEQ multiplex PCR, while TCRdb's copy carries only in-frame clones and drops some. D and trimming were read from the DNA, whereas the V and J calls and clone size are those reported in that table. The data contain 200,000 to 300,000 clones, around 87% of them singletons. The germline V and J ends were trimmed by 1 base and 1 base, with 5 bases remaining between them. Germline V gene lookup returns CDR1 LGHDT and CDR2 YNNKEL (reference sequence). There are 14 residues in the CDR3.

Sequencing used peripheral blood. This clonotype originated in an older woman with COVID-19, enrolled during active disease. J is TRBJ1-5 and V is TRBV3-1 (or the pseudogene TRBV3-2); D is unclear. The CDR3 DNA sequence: TGTGCCAGCAGCCAAGGGCAGAGCAATCAGCCCCAGCATTTT. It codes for CASSQGQSNQPQHF.